This is a list of T cell receptor beta chains from one sample in a study of identical twins. TCRdb re-called the 5' RACE reads through MiXCR, storing one row per CDR3 protein. The repertoire holds about 690,000 distinct CDR3 sequences, roughly 6% seen once, with 1.5% to 2% in the top ten. What was sequenced was naive T cells sorted from blood. Receptors were obtained from a man younger than 30 in good health. The CDR3 runs from the conserved cysteine through the conserved F or W. Fields, in order: V gene, J gene, D gene, clone size, CDR3 protein, CDR3 DNA. D genes are given only for firm matches. Not all rows give a size; the values are once, few, many and, for expanded clones, a class.

>TRBV15|TRBJ1-2|.|many
CATSRDLRGQGYGYTF
TGTGCCACCAGCAGAGATCTCCGGGGGCAAGGCTATGGCTACACCTTC
>TRBV7-9|TRBJ1-2|TRBD1|.
CASSGTGVDYGYTF
TGTGCCAGCAGCGGGACAGGGGTCGACTATGGCTACACCTTC
>TRBV20-1|TRBJ2-3|TRBD2|many
CSANLGLAGADTQYF
TGCAGTGCTAACCTCGGACTAGCGGGAGCAGATACGCAGTATTTT
>TRBV6-2/TRBV6-3|TRBJ2-3|.|many
CASSLRNADTQYF
TGTGCCAGCAGCTTACGGAACGCAGATACGCAGTATTTT
>TRBV6-2/TRBV6-3|TRBJ2-5|TRBD2|many
CASSPGLAGTSQETQYF
TGTGCCAGCAGCCCCGGACTAGCGGGAACCTCTCAAGAGACCCAGTACTTC
>TRBV29-1|TRBJ2-1|.|many
CSVEAGGRYNEQFF
TGCAGCGTAGAGGCCGGGGGGCGCTACAATGAGCAGTTCTTC
>TRBV5-1|TRBJ1-1|TRBD1|many
CASSLAGDRATEAFF
TGCGCCAGCAGCTTGGCCGGAGACAGGGCCACTGAAGCTTTCTTT
>TRBV27|TRBJ1-5|TRBD1|many
CASSLSPLGTGTPQHF
TGTGCCAGCAGCCTATCACCTTTAGGGACAGGGACGCCCCAGCATTTT
>TRBV7-9|TRBJ1-3|.|many
CASSPRVHTIYF
TGTGCCAGCAGCCCTCGGGTACACACCATATATTTT
>TRBV21-1|TRBJ2-1|.|.
CASSKCAGSYNEQFF
TGTGCCAGCAGCAAATGCGCAGGTTCCTACAATGAGCAGTTCTTC
>TRBV7-8|TRBJ1-5|.|few
CASSSVRRGAARNQPQHF
TGTGCCAGCAGCTCGGTCCGGAGGGGCGCCGCTCGCAATCAGCCCCAGCATTTT
>TRBV20-1|TRBJ2-1|.|many
CSASGRTISYNEQFF
TGCAGTGCGAGTGGACGTACTATCTCCTACAATGAGCAGTTCTTC
>TRBV7-2|TRBJ2-3|.|many
CASRQQGSSTDTQYF
TGTGCCAGCCGCCAACAGGGATCTAGCACAGATACGCAGTATTTT
>TRBV5-1|TRBJ2-7|TRBD2|once
CASSLGTSGILLYEQYF
TGCGCCAGCAGCTTGGGGACTAGCGGGATCCTTCTCTACGAGCAGTACTTC
>TRBV14|TRBJ2-1|.|few
CASSPGIGGLSEQFF
TGTGCCAGCAGCCCAGGAATTGGGGGGCTGAGTGAGCAGTTCTTC
>TRBV20-1|TRBJ1-6|.|.
CSAWSGPGGSPLHF
TGCAGTGCCTGGAGTGGTCCCGGTGGTTCACCCCTCCACTTT
>TRBV5-6|TRBJ2-7|.|many
CASSLVGVDYEQYF
TGTGCCAGCAGCTTGGTAGGGGTTGACTACGAGCAGTACTTC
>TRBV10-3|TRBJ1-2|.|.
CAIGRDGYTF
TGTGCCATTGGACGGGATGGCTACACCTTC
>TRBV10-2|TRBJ2-7|.|many
CASSEPRGEQYF
TGCGCCAGCAGTGAGCCACGCGGGGAGCAGTACTTC
>TRBV24-1|TRBJ2-3|TRBD2|few
CATSELGIAGTTDTQYF
TGTGCCACCAGTGAACTCGGGATAGCGGGGACCACAGATACGCAGTATTTT
>TRBV9|TRBJ2-3|.|many
CASSVIGEPDTQYF
TGTGCCAGCAGCGTAATTGGGGAGCCAGATACGCAGTATTTT
>TRBV12-3/TRBV12-4|TRBJ1-2|.|.
CASSFGTPNYGYTF
TGTGCCAGCAGTTTCGGGACGCCGAACTATGGCTACACCTTC
>TRBV5-1|TRBJ2-1|TRBD1|many
CASSLRAGGSSGGGSYNEQFF
TGCGCCAGCAGCTTGAGGGCAGGGGGCTCGTCAGGAGGGGGCTCCTACAATGAGCAGTTCTTC
>TRBV28|TRBJ1-2|TRBD1|many
CASSSWIDRDYGYTF
TGTGCCAGCAGTTCCTGGATCGACAGGGACTATGGCTACACCTTC
>TRBV18|TRBJ1-1|.|.
CASSPIRDTLNTEAFF
TGTGCCAGCTCGCCTATCCGGGACACTTTGAACACTGAAGCTTTCTTT
>TRBV7-2|TRBJ2-5|TRBD1|many
CASSLGQAETQYF
TGTGCCAGCAGCTTGGGACAGGCGGAGACCCAGTACTTC
>TRBV6-2/TRBV6-3|TRBJ2-3|TRBD2|few
CASSYFRGTSLSTDTQYF
TGTGCCAGCAGTTACTTTCGTGGGACTAGCCTGAGCACAGATACGCAGTATTTT
>TRBV7-9|TRBJ1-2|TRBD1|few
CASSLEQGVVYTF
TGTGCCAGCAGCTTAGAGCAGGGGGTTGTCTACACCTTC
>TRBV20-1|TRBJ2-7|.|.
CSARERRDEQYF
TGCAGTGCTAGAGAACGGAGGGACGAGCAGTACTTC